This TCR beta chain is drawn from a study of shared clonotypes between healthy human individuals. The CDR3 runs 14 residues. Germline V gene lookup returns CDR1 MNHNY and CDR2 SVGAGI (reference sequence). V was cut by 6 bases and J by 4 bases, with 13 bases left in between. Assay: immunoSEQ multiplex PCR; the TCRdb copy retains only in-frame clones and omits some. The profile shows some 1.1 million clones, 77% of them singletons. The sample comprised memory CD4+ T cells from PBMCs. Subset noted: CD45RA-negative fraction. This clonotype originated in a man aged 18 to 35 in good health. Some clones in this sample may be carry-over from other donors' samples. This rearrangement joins TRBV6-6 to TRBJ1-3, with no clear D. The CDR3 loop is CASSSLSTGNTIYF. The CDR3 DNA is TGTGCCAGCAGCTCTCTATCGACAGGAAACACCATATATTTT.